Shown below are 26 T cell receptor beta chains from a single sample sequenced in a study of PD-1 blockade in classical Hodgkin lymphoma. The time point denotes: newly diagnosed, previously untreated cHL patient sample. Negative magnetic selection isolated CD4+ T cells from thawed PBMCs. The assay was immunoSEQ multiplex PCR, and TCRdb's table has in-frame clones only and misses some. The sample comprises approximately 20,000 clones, roughly 89% of which are singletons, and 0.25% to 0.3% rests with the top ten. Sequencing input: CD4+ T cells from blood. Receptor source: a human donor with classical Hodgkin lymphoma.

V and J are TRBV6-6 and TRBJ1-2; 7 positions agree with TRBD1. The CDR3 consists of 13 residues. J lost 6 bases, V lost 6 bases, and 7 bases had no gene match. The germline gives CDR1 MNHNY, CDR2 SVGAGI (reference sequence). Here the CDR3 DNA reads TGTGCCAGCAGCCGAGGGACAGCGGATGGCTACACCTTC. This gives the protein CASSRGTADGYTF.

The rearrangement links TRBV6-1 to TRBJ1-1; D remains ambiguous. CDR3 length: 15 residues. V was pared by 2 bases and J by 4 bases, with 14 bases between. Looked up from germline, CDR1 is MNHNS and CDR2 is SASEGT. The DNA of the CDR3 is TGTGCCAGCAGTGAAATGGGCACGTTGGGCACTGAAGCTTTCTTT. Encoded protein: CASSEMGTLGTEAFF.

CDR3 loop: CASAGTASVSEKLFF. CDR3 bases: TGTGCCAGCGCCGGGACCGCCTCGGTCTCTGAAAAACTGTTTTTT. The J gene is TRBJ1-4, the V gene TRBV27, with D possibly TRBD1 on 5 matching bases. Between the trimmed V and J ends, which lost 8 bases and 7 bases, there was a span of 20 bases. Germline CDR1 and CDR2: MNHEY and SMNVEV (reference sequence). CDR3 length: 15 residues.

The chain uses TRBV7-6 and TRBJ1-1; D uncertain. Trimming removed 2 bases from V and 4 bases from J, with 8 bases in between. Germline V gene sequence: CDR1 SGHVS, CDR2 FNYEAQ. The length of the CDR3 is 13 residues. DNA for the CDR3: TGTGCCAGCAGCTTAAGAGGGTCCACTGAAGCTTTCTTT. Residues: CASSLRGSTEAFF. Filled out from reference TRBV7-6 and TRBJ1-1, the complete variable domain reads GAGVSQSPRYKVTKRGQDVALRCDPISGHVSLYWYRQALGQGPEFLTYFNYEAQQDKSGLPNDRFSAERPEGSISTLTIQRTEQRDSAMYRCASSLRGSTEAFFGQGTRLTVV.

The gene calls are TRBV23-1 and TRBJ1-2; no clear D. TRBV23-1 is recorded as an ORF, its role being uncertain. The CDR3 consists of 11 residues. V dropped 6 bases and J dropped 5 bases, with 7 bases sitting between them. The CDR3 nucleotides are TGCGCCAGCAGCCCAACGTATGGCTACACCTTC. It yields the protein CASSPTYGYTF.

Written as DNA, the CDR3 is TGTGCCAGCAGGAGGCCAGGGTCAAGCAATCAGCCCCAGCATTTT. Encoded protein: CASRRPGSSNQPQHF. The rearrangement joins TRBV28 to TRBJ1-5, with a tentative D call TRBD1 (5 bases). V was trimmed by 6 bases and J by 1 base, leaving 13 bases between them. The CDR3 spans 15 residues. The V gene's germline CDR1 is MDHEN and CDR2 SYDVKM.

The gene calls are TRBV6-6 and TRBJ2-1; the D gene is possibly TRBD1 (5 bases). Trimming cost V 4 bases and J 0 bases, with 7 bases left between them. The CDR3 totals 14 residues. Germline CDR1 MNHNY, CDR2 SVGAGI (reference sequence). CDR3 sequence: CASSWGPSYNEQFF. The DNA of the CDR3 is TGTGCCAGCAGTTGGGGCCCCTCCTACAATGAGCAGTTCTTC.

This chain links TRBV12-5 with TRBJ1-2, with 7 bases aligning to TRBD1. The V and J ends lost 6 bases and 3 bases, in that order; junction bases with no gene match: 7. This CDR3 region has 14 residues. The germline gives CDR1 LGHNT, CDR2 FRNRAP. The CDR3 bases are TGTGCTAGTGGGCCACAGGGGACTTACTATGGCTACACCTTC. It yields the protein CASGPQGTYYGYTF. Filled out from reference TRBV12-5 and TRBJ1-2, the complete variable domain reads DARVTQTPRHKVTEMGQEVTMRCQPILGHNTVFWYRQTMMQGLELLAYFRNRAPLDDSGMPKDRFSAEMPDATLATLKIQPSEPRDSAVYFCASGPQGTYYGYTFGSGTRLTVV.

The rearrangement links TRBV5-1 to TRBJ1-1; TRBD1 agrees at 8 bases. The junction had 19 bases not matched to a gene; V was cut back by 4 bases and J by 11 bases. CDR3 length equals 16 residues. CDR1 and CDR2 (germline): SGHRS, YFSETQ. CDR3 protein: CASSIAPGQDSIRAFF. Written as DNA, the CDR3 is TGCGCCAGCAGCATAGCACCGGGACAGGATTCAATCCGGGCTTTCTTT.

The J gene is TRBJ2-7, the V gene TRBV5-4, with 8 positions matching TRBD1. CDR1 and CDR2 from the germline V gene are SGHNT and YYREEE (reference sequence). CDR3 length: 14 residues. J lost 0 bases, V lost 4 bases, and 3 bases had no gene match. The CDR3: CASSRQGISYEQYF. The CDR3 coding sequence is TGTGCCAGCAGCCGACAGGGGATCTCCTACGAGCAGTACTTC.

V and J are TRBV18 and TRBJ1-1; 11 nucleotides line up with TRBD1. The CDR3 runs 13 residues. J gave up 7 bases and V 3 bases, and 1 base lay outside the gene matches. CDR1 is KGHSH and CDR2 is LQKENI in the germline V gene. Here the CDR3 reads CASSPGQGGEAFF. In nucleotides, the CDR3 is TGTGCCAGCTCACCGGGACAGGGGGGTGAAGCTTTCTTT.

This rearrangement joins TRBV2 to TRBJ1-1; tentatively, D is TRBD1 (5 bases). Germline-derived CDR1 and CDR2 are SNHLY and FYNNEI. V was pared by 0 bases and J by 11 bases, with 13 bases between. The CDR3 consists of 13 residues. The CDR3 spells CASSEAQGGGAFF. The CDR3 nucleotides read TGTGCCAGCAGTGAAGCGCAGGGTGGAGGGGCTTTCTTT.

The chain combines TRBV6-5 with TRBJ2-7; 13 nucleotides line up with TRBD2. Trimming at V came to 8 bases and at J to 6 bases, leaving 4 bases not matched to a gene. CDR3 length: 13 residues. Germline V lookup: CDR1 MNHEY, CDR2 SVGAGI. CDR3 loop: CASGTSGDLEQYF. The DNA for the CDR3 is TGTGCCAGCGGGACTAGCGGGGATCTCGAGCAGTACTTC.

The chain joins TRBV29-1 to TRBJ2-2; 10 bases are a match to TRBD1. With 5 bases clipped from V and 6 bases from J, the junction kept 9 bases outside the gene matches. Germline CDR1 is SQVTM and CDR2 is ANQGSEA. The CDR3 has 15 amino acids. CDR3 region: CSVPRQGANSGELFF. CDR3 coding DNA: TGCAGCGTTCCCCGACAGGGGGCAAATTCCGGGGAGCTGTTTTTT.

The chain has TRBV9 and TRBJ2-7; 10 positions match TRBD2. CDR3 length: 14 residues. From germline, CDR1 is SGDLS and CDR2 YYNGEE. Trimming removed 3 bases from V and 7 bases from J; junction bases left unmatched: 7. The CDR3: CASSAASGRGEQYF. DNA of the CDR3: TGTGCCAGCAGCGCCGCTAGCGGGAGAGGGGAGCAGTACTTC.

Only one count was recorded for this clone. The chain joins TRBV7-2 to TRBJ2-3; TRBD2 agrees at 8 bases. The germline V gene has CDR1 SGHTA and CDR2 FQGNSA. The CDR3 consists of 15 residues. Trimming cost V 3 bases and J 5 bases; bases outside gene matches: 7. CDR3 in DNA: TGTGCCAGCAGCTTTCAAGCGGGGGCTGAAGATACGCAGTATTTT. This translates into CASSFQAGAEDTQYF. Using reference TRBV7-2 and TRBJ2-3 for the parts outside the CDR3, the full variable domain is GAGVSQSPSNKVTEKGKDVELRCDPISGHTALYWYRQSLGQGLEFLIYFQGNSAPDKSGLPSDRFSAERTGGSVSTLTIQRTQQEDSAVYLCASSFQAGAEDTQYFGPGTRLTVL.

The genes are TRBV19 and TRBJ2-5, with 10 bases fitting TRBD1. From germline, CDR1 is LNHDA and CDR2 SQIVND (reference sequence). CDR3 size: 15 residues. V shed 3 bases and J 7 bases; nucleotides not matched to a gene: 8. The CDR3 DNA sequence: TGTGCCAGTAGTATTGATGGGACAGGGGTTGCGACCCAGTACTTC. This translates into CASSIDGTGVATQYF.

The chain carries TRBV4-2 and TRBJ2-7; 8 bases fit TRBD1. CDR3 length equals 14 residues. The V segment lost 4 bases and the J segment 5 bases; nucleotides outside the gene matches: 7. Germline V gene lookup returns CDR1 LGHNA and CDR2 YNFKEQ. The CDR3 DNA sequence: TGTGCCAGCAGCCCAGGACAGGGAATAGACGAGCAGTACTTC. Translated, it gives CASSPGQGIDEQYF.

A few counts support this clone. The V call is TRBV10-2, the J call TRBJ1-1; D not resolved. Germline V gene sequence: CDR1 WSHSY, CDR2 SAAADI. The CDR3 has 12 residues. The V end was cut by 4 bases, the J end by 2 bases, with 5 bases between. The CDR3 coding sequence is TGCGCCAGCAGTGGGGGTAACACTGAAGCTTTCTTT. It translates to CASSGGNTEAFF.

The chain carries TRBV7-2 and TRBJ2-7, with D hard to call. This CDR3 has 15 amino acids. V gave up 1 base and J gave up 0 bases, with 10 bases separating them. Germline CDR1 is SGHTA and CDR2 is FQGNSA. CDR3 residues: CASSLDKGFSYEQYF. The CDR3 DNA follows: TGTGCCAGCAGCTTAGATAAGGGTTTCTCCTACGAGCAGTACTTC.

V gene TRBV6-5 combines with J gene TRBJ2-7; D tentatively fits TRBD1 or TRBD2 (5 bases each). Germline CDR1 reads MNHEY; CDR2 reads SVGAGI. The CDR3 is 14 residues long. V shed 2 bases and J shed 6 bases, with 14 bases lying between them. The CDR3 is CASSYRGAVIEQYF. CDR3 nucleotides: TGTGCCAGCAGTTACAGAGGGGCGGTTATCGAGCAGTACTTC.

This clone was seen once. The CDR3 coding sequence is TGTGCCAGCGGGACATTAGACACTGAAGCTTTCTTT. Its protein product is CASGTLDTEAFF. The chain employs TRBV27 and TRBJ1-1; D is perhaps TRBD1 (6 bases). The CDR3 is 12 amino acids. The germline V gene has CDR1 MNHEY and CDR2 SMNVEV (reference sequence). Trimming removed 8 bases at V and 3 bases at J, with 10 bases between.

V usage is TRBV5-4 and J usage is TRBJ2-5; D is undetermined. Per the germline V gene, CDR1 is SGHNT and CDR2 is YYREEE (reference sequence). V was trimmed by 0 bases and J by 0 bases, leaving 6 bases between them. The length of the CDR3 is 14 residues. DNA of the CDR3: TGTGCCAGCAGCTTGGTACGGAACCAAGAGACCCAGTACTTC. Protein sequence: CASSLVRNQETQYF.

The V gene is TRBV5-1, the J gene TRBJ1-1; D remains unclear. The CDR3 totals 13 residues. V was cut by 0 bases and J by 8 bases, with 11 bases left in between. Germline CDR1 is SGHRS and CDR2 is YFSETQ. CDR3 in amino acids: CASSLVAGLEAFF. The CDR3 nucleotides are TGCGCCAGCAGCTTGGTTGCCGGATTAGAAGCTTTCTTT.

This clone was counted once. The genes are TRBV6-5 and TRBJ2-7, with TRBD1 matching over 7 bases. CDR1 and CDR2 (germline): MNHEY, SVGAGI. The CDR3 is 15 amino acids. The ends lost 5 bases at V and 2 bases at J; junction bases unmatched: 9. The CDR3 here is CASSKTGRPPYEQYF. DNA for the CDR3: TGTGCCAGCAGTAAGACAGGGCGCCCCCCCTACGAGCAGTACTTC.

The V call is TRBV7-6, the J call TRBJ2-7, with TRBD1 matching 8 bases. The germline V gene encodes CDR1 SGHVS and CDR2 FNYEAQ. V was pared by 0 bases and J by 5 bases, with 9 bases of the junction left unmatched. There are 16 residues in the CDR3. CDR3 DNA sequence: TGTGCCAGCAGCTTAGCGGCGCCGGGACAGGCAGACGAGCAGTACTTC. Translating it yields CASSLAAPGQADEQYF.